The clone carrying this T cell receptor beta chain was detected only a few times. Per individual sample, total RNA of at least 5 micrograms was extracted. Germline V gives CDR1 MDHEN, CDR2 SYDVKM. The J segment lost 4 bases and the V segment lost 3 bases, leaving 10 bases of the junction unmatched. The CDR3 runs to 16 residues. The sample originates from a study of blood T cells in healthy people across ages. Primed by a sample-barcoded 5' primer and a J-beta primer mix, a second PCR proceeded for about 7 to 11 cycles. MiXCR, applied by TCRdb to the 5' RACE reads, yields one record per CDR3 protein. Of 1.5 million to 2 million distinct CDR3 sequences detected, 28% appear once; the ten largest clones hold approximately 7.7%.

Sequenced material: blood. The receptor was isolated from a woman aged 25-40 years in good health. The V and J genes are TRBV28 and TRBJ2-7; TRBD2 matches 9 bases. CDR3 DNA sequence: TGTGCCAGCAGTTTGTCTAGCGGGGTCTTAAGATACGAGCAGTACTTC. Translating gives CASSLSSGVLRYEQYF.